This T cell receptor (beta chain) was observed in a study of graft-versus-host responses after intestinal transplantation. For the study at large: Anti-thymocyte globulin was used for induction in all recipients, who then took tacrolimus and steroids for approximately 3 years.

The CDR3 covers 14 residues. Germline V gene lookup returns CDR1 SEHNR and CDR2 FQNEAQ (reference sequence). V lost 5 bases and J lost 5, with 15 bases in between. The starting material, graft tissue, was processed to release intraepithelial and lamina propria lymphocytes. Sequencing used immunoSEQ multiplex PCR; TCRdb keeps in-frame clones, though not all of them. The table lists about 18,000 clones, roughly 80% of them singletons. The chain links TRBV7-9 to TRBJ1-2, with D perhaps matching TRBD1 (5 bases). This clonotype originated in a human patient who received an intestinal transplant, so some T cells may come from the graft donor. The sample was ileum tissue, taken roughly 460 days after intestinal transplant. The CDR3 sequence: CASSIGDVAYGYTF. CDR3 nucleotide sequence: TGTGCCAGCAGCATCGGGGACGTCGCTTATGGCTACACCTTC.